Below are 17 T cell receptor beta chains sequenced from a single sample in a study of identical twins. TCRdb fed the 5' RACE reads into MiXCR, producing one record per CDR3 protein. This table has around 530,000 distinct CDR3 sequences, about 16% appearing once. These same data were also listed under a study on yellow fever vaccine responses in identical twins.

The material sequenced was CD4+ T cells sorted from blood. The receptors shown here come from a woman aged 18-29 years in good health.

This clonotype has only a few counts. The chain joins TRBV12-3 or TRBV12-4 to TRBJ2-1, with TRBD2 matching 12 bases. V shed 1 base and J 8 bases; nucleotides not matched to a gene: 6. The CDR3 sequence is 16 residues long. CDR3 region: CASSLVGLAGGHEQFF. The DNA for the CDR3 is TGTGCCAGCAGTTTAGTCGGCCTAGCGGGAGGGCATGAGCAGTTCTTC.

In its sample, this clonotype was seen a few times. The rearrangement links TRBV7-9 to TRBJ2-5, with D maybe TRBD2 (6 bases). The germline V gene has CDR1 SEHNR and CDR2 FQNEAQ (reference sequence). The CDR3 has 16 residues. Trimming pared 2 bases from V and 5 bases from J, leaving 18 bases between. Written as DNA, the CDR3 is TGTGCCAGCAGCTTACAAGCAGGGAGGTTGTTGGAGACCCAGTACTTC. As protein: CASSLQAGRLLETQYF.

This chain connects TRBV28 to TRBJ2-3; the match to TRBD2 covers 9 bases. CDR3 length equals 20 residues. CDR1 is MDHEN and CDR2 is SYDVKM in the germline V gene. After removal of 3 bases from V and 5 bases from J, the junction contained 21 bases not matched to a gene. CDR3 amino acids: CASSLDVARRAGGPRDTQYF. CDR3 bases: TGTGCCAGCAGTTTGGATGTTGCCCGAAGGGCGGGAGGGCCAAGAGATACGCAGTATTTT.

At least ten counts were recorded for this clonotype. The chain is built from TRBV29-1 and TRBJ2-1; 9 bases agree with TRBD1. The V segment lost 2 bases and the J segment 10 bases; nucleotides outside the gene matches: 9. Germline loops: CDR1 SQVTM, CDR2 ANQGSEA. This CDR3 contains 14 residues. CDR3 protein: CSVERTGAPREQFF. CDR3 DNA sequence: TGCAGCGTTGAACGGACAGGGGCCCCTAGAGAGCAGTTCTTC.

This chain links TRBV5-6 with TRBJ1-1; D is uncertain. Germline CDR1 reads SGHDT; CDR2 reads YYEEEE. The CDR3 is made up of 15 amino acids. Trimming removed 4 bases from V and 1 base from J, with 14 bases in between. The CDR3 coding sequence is TGTGCCAGCAGCGGAACCCGGCGGGCGAACACTGAAGCTTTCTTT. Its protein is CASSGTRRANTEAFF.

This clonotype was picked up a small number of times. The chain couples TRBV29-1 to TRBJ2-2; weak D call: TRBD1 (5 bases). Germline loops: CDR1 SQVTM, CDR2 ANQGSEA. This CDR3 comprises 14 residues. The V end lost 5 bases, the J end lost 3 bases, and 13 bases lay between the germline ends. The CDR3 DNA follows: TGCAGCGTTCAAAAGGGGCAATACACCGGGGAGCTGTTTTTT. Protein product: CSVQKGQYTGELFF.

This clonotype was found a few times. CDR3 sequence (DNA): TGTGCCAGCAGATCCGGGACTAGTTTTTATGAGCAGTTCTTC. It is translated as CASRSGTSFYEQFF. This chain connects TRBV5-6 to TRBJ2-1, with 8 bases identical to TRBD2. With 5 bases clipped from V and 8 bases from J, the junction kept 9 bases outside the gene matches. The CDR3 contains 14 residues. Looked up from germline, CDR1 is SGHDT and CDR2 is YYEEEE.

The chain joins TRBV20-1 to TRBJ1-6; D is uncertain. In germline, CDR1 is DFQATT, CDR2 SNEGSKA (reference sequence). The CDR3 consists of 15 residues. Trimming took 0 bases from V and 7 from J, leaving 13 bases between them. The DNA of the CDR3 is TGCAGTGCTAGAGATATAGGGAATCTCAATTCACCCCTCCACTTT. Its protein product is CSARDIGNLNSPLHF.

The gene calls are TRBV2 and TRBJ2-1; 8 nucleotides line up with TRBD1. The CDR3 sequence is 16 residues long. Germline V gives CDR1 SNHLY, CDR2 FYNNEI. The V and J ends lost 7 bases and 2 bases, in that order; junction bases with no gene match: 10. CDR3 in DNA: TGTGCCAGCACCTCCACAGGGGGAATAGCCTACAATGAGCAGTTCTTC. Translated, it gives CASTSTGGIAYNEQFF.

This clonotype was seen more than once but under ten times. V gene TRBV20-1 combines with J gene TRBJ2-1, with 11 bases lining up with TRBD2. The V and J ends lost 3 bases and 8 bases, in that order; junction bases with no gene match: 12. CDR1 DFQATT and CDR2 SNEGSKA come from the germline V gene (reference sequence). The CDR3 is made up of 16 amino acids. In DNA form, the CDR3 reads TGCAGTGCTAGTAGCCCAACTAGCGGGAGAAACGATGAGCAGTTCTTC. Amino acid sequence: CSASSPTSGRNDEQFF.

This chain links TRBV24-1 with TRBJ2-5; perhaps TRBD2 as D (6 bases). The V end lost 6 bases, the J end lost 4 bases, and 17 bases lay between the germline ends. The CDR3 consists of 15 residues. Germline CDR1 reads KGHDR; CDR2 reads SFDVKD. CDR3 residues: CATSPRLVRGETQYF. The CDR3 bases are TGTGCCACCAGTCCCCGACTAGTGAGGGGAGAGACCCAGTACTTC.

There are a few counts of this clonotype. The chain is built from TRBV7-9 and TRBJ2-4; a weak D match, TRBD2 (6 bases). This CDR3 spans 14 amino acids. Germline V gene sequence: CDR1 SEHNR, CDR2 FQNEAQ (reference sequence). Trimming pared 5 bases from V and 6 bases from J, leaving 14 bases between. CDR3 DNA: TGTGCCAGCAGCCTCCCCCAGGGAGGAAACATTCAGTACTTC. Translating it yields CASSLPQGGNIQYF.

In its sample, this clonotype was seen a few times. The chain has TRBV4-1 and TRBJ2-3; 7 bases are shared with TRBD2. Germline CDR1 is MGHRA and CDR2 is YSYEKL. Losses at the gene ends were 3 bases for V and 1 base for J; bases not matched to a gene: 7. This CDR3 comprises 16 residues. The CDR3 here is CASSHRAGMGTDTQYF. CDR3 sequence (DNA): TGCGCCAGCAGCCACAGAGCGGGGATGGGCACAGATACGCAGTATTTT.

CDR3 sequence (DNA): TGTGCCACCAGTGATCCAGGGACTGCGAGCTCCTACAATGAGCAGTTCTTC. Translation gives CATSDPGTASSYNEQFF. The chain recombines TRBV24-1 with TRBJ2-1; TRBD2 is a possible D gene (6 bases). Germline CDR1 reads KGHDR; CDR2 reads SFDVKD. This CDR3 has 17 amino acids. V gave up 3 bases and J gave up 0 bases, with 14 bases separating them.

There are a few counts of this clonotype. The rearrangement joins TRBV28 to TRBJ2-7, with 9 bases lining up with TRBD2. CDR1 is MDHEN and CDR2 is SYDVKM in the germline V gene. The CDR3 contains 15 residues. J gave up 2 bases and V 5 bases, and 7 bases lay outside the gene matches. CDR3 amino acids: CASSERGATTYEQYV. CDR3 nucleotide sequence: TGTGCCAGCAGTGAGCGGGGGGCGACGACCTACGAGCAGTACGTC.

Written as DNA, the CDR3 is TGTGCCAGTAGTTCGACTGGAGTGAAGTACTTC. Translation gives CASSSTGVKYF. The J gene is TRBJ2-5, the V gene TRBV19, with D uncertain. The V gene lost 5 bases and the J gene lost 12 bases, with 13 bases spanning the gap. The CDR3 extends over 11 amino acids. The germline gives CDR1 LNHDA, CDR2 SQIVND (reference sequence).

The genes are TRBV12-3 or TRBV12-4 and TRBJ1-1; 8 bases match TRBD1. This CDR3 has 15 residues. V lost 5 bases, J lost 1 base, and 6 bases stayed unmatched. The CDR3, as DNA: TGTGCCAGCAGTGTAGGGGGGACAGGGAACACTGAAGCTTTCTTT. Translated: CASSVGGTGNTEAFF.